These 27 T cell receptor beta chains share one sample of origin, sequenced in a study of T cell repertoires in cytomegalovirus infection (dated by TCRdb to about 2019). The instrument was an Illumina HiSeq 1500. TCRdb reanalyzed the raw reads on its own, using fastp at Q25 for trimming and MiXCR for clone calling, and kept in-frame beta chains. Duplicate CDR3 protein sequences are folded into a single record with the most common DNA and genes. This sample lists approximately 470,000 distinct CDR3 sequences; roughly 46% were detected once. 35% to 50% of the sample goes to the ten largest clones. The treatment or condition label corresponds to: in vitro stimulation with specific CMV peptide epitopes to enrich CMV-specific T cells. The antigens for these receptors are not known. The sample was cultured PBMCs, taken from culture after CMV antigen stimulation. The receptors were gathered from a human donor in good health (CMV status not recorded). Some clones in this sample may be carry-over from other donors' samples.

The chain recombines TRBV14 with TRBJ2-5; perhaps TRBD1 as D (5 bases). The CDR3 loop spans 16 amino acids. Trimming cost V 4 bases and J 5 bases, with 20 bases left between them. Germline-derived CDR1 and CDR2 are SGHDN and FVKESK. The DNA for the CDR3 is TGTGCCAGCAGCCGCTCAGTGATCAGGGTGGGCGAGACCCAGTACTTC. It yields the protein CASSRSVIRVGETQYF.

This clonotype was seen at least ten times. The V and J genes are TRBV7-8 and TRBJ1-5, with 7 bases aligning to TRBD1. This CDR3 has 18 amino acids. Per germline, CDR1 SGHVS and CDR2 FQNEAQ. Trimming cost V 4 bases and J 4 bases; bases outside gene matches: 16. In nucleotides, the CDR3 is TGTGCCAGCAGCTCATGGGCTGCCCTACAGGGGAGGAATCAGCCCCAGCATTTT. It encodes CASSSWAALQGRNQPQHF.

The table lists this clonotype with a count of one. This chain connects TRBV7-9 to TRBJ2-1; 9 positions agree with TRBD2. The germline CDR1 and CDR2 sequences are SEHNR and FQNEAQ (reference sequence). With 7 bases clipped from V and 8 bases from J, the junction kept 12 bases outside the gene matches. This CDR3 has 15 amino acids. CDR3 sequence: CASTPPGLARDEQFF. The DNA for the CDR3 is TGTGCCAGCACCCCCCCGGGACTAGCTCGCGATGAGCAGTTCTTC.

The V call is TRBV4-2, the J call TRBJ1-6; D gene uncertain. V was trimmed by 1 base and J by 8 bases, leaving 6 bases between them. CDR1 is LGHNA, CDR2 YNFKEQ, per germline. CDR3 length equals 13 residues. CDR3 residues: CASSQAGDSPLHF. In DNA, the CDR3 is TGTGCCAGCAGCCAAGCAGGCGATTCACCCCTCCACTTT.

The J gene is TRBJ2-3, the V gene TRBV19, with 13 bases identical to TRBD2. The CDR3 totals 16 residues. CDR1 is LNHDA, CDR2 SQIVND, per germline (reference sequence). Trimming at V came to 7 bases and at J to 4 bases, leaving 8 bases not matched to a gene. The CDR3 DNA reads TGTGCCAGTAACAAGGGACTAGCGGGGCCTTCAGATACGCAGTATTTT. Its translation is CASNKGLAGPSDTQYF. Complete variable domain (other parts from reference TRBV19 and TRBJ2-3): DGGITQSPKYLFRKEGQNVTLSCEQNLNHDAMYWYRQDPGQGLRLIYYSQIVNDFQKGDIAEGYSVSREKKESFPLTVTSAQKNPTAFYLCASNKGLAGPSDTQYFGPGTRLTVL.

The rearrangement joins TRBV7-2 to TRBJ2-7; 11 bases line up with TRBD2. Germline CDR1 reads SGHTA; CDR2 reads FQGNSA. Trimming at V came to 5 bases and at J to 2 bases, leaving 14 bases not matched to a gene. This CDR3 comprises 18 residues. The chain's CDR3 is CASSPQIAGGPTTYEQYF. CDR3 nucleotides: TGTGCCAGCAGCCCACAAATAGCGGGGGGGCCGACGACCTACGAGCAGTACTTC.

This chain joins TRBV5-4 and TRBJ2-7; 10 nucleotides align to TRBD2. Germline CDR1 SGHNT, CDR2 YYREEE (reference sequence). V shed 4 bases and J 0 bases; nucleotides not matched to a gene: 4. This CDR3 is 15 amino acids long. Here the CDR3 DNA reads TGTGCCAGCAGCCCGGGACTAGCGAACTCCTACGAGCAGTACTTC. Translating it yields CASSPGLANSYEQYF.

For the CDR3, the DNA is TGTGCCAGCAGTTTATTCGGGACAGGGCGAGGGGCCAACGTCCTGACTTTC. Residues: CASSLFGTGRGANVLTF. The V call is TRBV12-3 or TRBV12-4, the J call TRBJ2-6, with TRBD1 identical over 9 bases. The J segment lost 4 bases and the V segment lost 2 bases, leaving 6 bases of the junction unmatched. This CDR3 spans 17 amino acids.

This clonotype was detected only a few times. The chain links TRBV12-3 or TRBV12-4 to TRBJ2-3, with a possible D match to TRBD2 (5 bases). The V end lost 2 bases, the J end lost 0 bases, and 9 bases lay between the germline ends. The CDR3 runs 15 residues. DNA for the CDR3: TGTGCCAGCAGTTTAAACGGGATAAGCACAGATACGCAGTATTTT. Its protein product is CASSLNGISTDTQYF.

In nucleotides, the CDR3 is TGCGCCAGCAGCCAACCTGGGATGGTGGAAAAACTGTTTTTT. Translation gives CASSQPGMVEKLFF. V gene TRBV4-1 combines with J gene TRBJ1-4; the D is unclear. V was clipped by 2 bases and J by 8 bases, with 12 bases between them. The CDR3 is made up of 14 amino acids. Germline CDR1 and CDR2: MGHRA and YSYEKL.

The gene calls are TRBV20-1 and TRBJ2-1; perhaps TRBD2 as D (6 bases). The CDR3 covers 15 residues. The V end was cut by 6 bases, the J end by 1 base, with 16 bases between. Germline CDR1 reads DFQATT; CDR2 reads SNEGSKA (reference sequence). The CDR3 sequence: CSAGLLIDSYNEQFF. CDR3 in DNA: TGCAGTGCCGGACTATTAATTGATTCCTACAATGAGCAGTTCTTC.

The rearrangement joins TRBV12-3 or TRBV12-4 to TRBJ2-3, with 9 bases aligning to TRBD2. The length of the CDR3 is 16 residues. Unmatched junction bases numbered 11, after V lost 3 bases and J lost 7 bases. The chain's CDR3 is CASSFPEGSGSNTQYF. The CDR3 DNA reads as TGTGCCAGCAGTTTCCCCGAGGGTAGCGGGAGTAATACGCAGTATTTT.

This clonotype was seen many times. The CDR3 here is CASSFATEIYEAFF. CDR3 in DNA: TGTGCCAGCAGCTTCGCGACAGAGATCTATGAAGCTTTCTTT. J is TRBJ1-1 and V is TRBV7-2, with TRBD1 as a possible D gene (5 bases). Trimming cost V 3 bases and J 7 bases, with 15 bases left between them. The CDR3 length is 14 residues. From germline, CDR1 is SGHTA and CDR2 FQGNSA.

V gene TRBV29-1 combines with J gene TRBJ1-4; 7 bases fit TRBD1. CDR1 and CDR2 from the germline V gene are SQVTM and ANQGSEA. After removal of 6 bases from V and 5 bases from J, the junction contained 6 bases not matched to a gene. CDR3 length: 13 amino acids. CDR3 protein: CSVDTGVNEKLFF. The CDR3 nucleotides are TGCAGCGTCGATACAGGGGTGAATGAAAAACTGTTTTTT.

The chain has TRBV7-2 and TRBJ2-1; TRBD2 might be the D (6 bases). Between the trimmed V and J ends, which lost 7 bases and 5 bases, there was a span of 15 bases. The CDR3 contains 14 residues. Germline values: CDR1 SGHTA, CDR2 FQGNSA. The CDR3 region has the DNA TGTGCCAGCAAACCCGGGACTGCCAACAATGAGCAGTTCTTC. It yields the protein CASKPGTANNEQFF.

The chain recombines TRBV19 with TRBJ2-5; 7 bases are a match to TRBD1. After removal of 3 bases from V and 3 bases from J, the junction contained 4 bases not matched to a gene. The germline CDR1 and CDR2 sequences are LNHDA and SQIVND (reference sequence). The CDR3 extends over 14 amino acids. For the CDR3, the DNA is TGTGCCAGTAGTATGAAACAGGGGAAAGAGACCCAGTACTTC. Protein product: CASSMKQGKETQYF.

This clonotype occurred a few times. The chain employs TRBV7-6 and TRBJ2-5; tentative D call: TRBD2 (7 bases). Trimming shortened V by 1 base and J by 5 bases, and 14 bases separated the two germline ends. CDR1 is SGHVS, CDR2 FNYEAQ, per germline. There are 15 residues in the CDR3. This chain's CDR3 is CASSLEGGVWETQYF. In DNA, the CDR3 is TGTGCCAGCAGCTTAGAAGGGGGGGTCTGGGAGACCCAGTACTTC.

This clonotype was seen only a few times. CDR3 region: CASSQRVAGANVLTF. CDR3 bases: TGCGCCAGCAGCCAAAGGGTGGCTGGGGCCAACGTCCTGACTTTC. V and J are TRBV4-3 and TRBJ2-6; D gene ambiguous. Trimming removed 2 bases from V and 2 bases from J, with 7 bases in between. The CDR3 is 15 residues long. Germline CDR1 and CDR2: LGHNA and YSLEER.

A note on this clonotype: A much larger clone is a single base away; this may be a read error. The chain combines TRBV11-2 with TRBJ2-7; D remains ambiguous. The germline V gene encodes CDR1 SGHAT and CDR2 FQNNGV. CDR3 length: 12 amino acids. Written as DNA, the CDR3 is TGTGTCAGCAGCTTAATCGGCTACGAGCAGTACTTC. Translated: CVSSLIGYEQYF. The full variable domain, in which reference TRBV11-2 and TRBJ2-7 provide the parts outside the CDR3, is EAGVAQSPRYKIIEKRQSVAFWCNPISGHATLYWYQQILGQGPKLLIQFQNNGVVDDSQLPKDRFSAERLKGVDSTLKIQPAKLEDSAVYLCVSSLIGYEQYFGPGTRLTVT.

The chain combines TRBV6-5 with TRBJ2-5; D possibly corresponds to TRBD2 (5 bases). Trimming removed 8 bases at V and 5 bases at J, with 21 bases between. The CDR3 is 15 residues long. Germline assignment: CDR1 MNHEY and CDR2 SVGAGI. CDR3 amino acids: CASSISGSRGETQYF. The CDR3 DNA sequence: TGTGCCAGCTCAATATCTGGCTCTAGAGGGGAGACCCAGTACTTC.

This clonotype showed up just a few times. The chain recombines TRBV19 with TRBJ2-3; maybe TRBD2 (5 bases). The V end was cut by 8 bases, the J end by 4 bases, with 10 bases between. Germline V gene data show CDR1 as LNHDA and CDR2 as SQIVND (reference sequence). The CDR3 has 12 amino acids. CDR3 in amino acids: CASALGSDTQYF. In nucleotides, the CDR3 is TGTGCCAGTGCACTAGGTTCAGATACGCAGTATTTT.

This clonotype has more than one count but fewer than ten. This rearrangement joins TRBV15 to TRBJ2-3; D is unresolved. Germline CDR1 LNHNV, CDR2 YYDKDF (reference sequence). The germline V and J ends were trimmed by 6 bases and 3 bases, with 16 bases remaining between them. The length of the CDR3 is 15 residues. CDR3 loop: CATRAPLIRTDTQYF. In nucleotides, the CDR3 is TGTGCCACCAGGGCCCCTCTCATAAGGACAGATACGCAGTATTTT.

The V call is TRBV7-8, the J call TRBJ2-3; unclear D gene. The germline CDR1 and CDR2 sequences are SGHVS and FQNEAQ. The CDR3 loop spans 16 amino acids. Trimming shortened V by 5 bases and J by 1 base, and 16 bases separated the two germline ends. The CDR3 sequence: CASSPRDRAGTDTQYF. The DNA of the CDR3 is TGTGCCAGCAGCCCCAGAGATAGGGCGGGCACAGATACGCAGTATTTT.

The chain's CDR3 is CASSLQGASLETQYF. In nucleotides, the CDR3 is TGTGCCAGCAGCTTACAGGGGGCATCGTTAGAGACCCAGTACTTC. V usage is TRBV11-2 and J usage is TRBJ2-5; 8 bases line up with TRBD1. CDR1 SGHAT and CDR2 FQNNGV come from the germline V gene. The trim removed 2 bases at V and 4 bases at J, leaving 6 bases unmatched. This CDR3 has 15 residues.

The chain recombines TRBV3-1 with TRBJ2-2; 10 bases line up with TRBD2. The germline CDR1 and CDR2 sequences are LGHDT and YNNKEL (reference sequence). J was trimmed by 1 base and V by 6 bases; bases with no gene match: 2. The CDR3 totals 15 residues. CDR3 residues: CASSPSGRNTGELFF. CDR3 bases: TGTGCCAGCAGTCCTAGCGGGAGGAACACCGGGGAGCTGTTTTTT.

The V call is TRBV7-6, the J call TRBJ2-7; D is perhaps TRBD1 or TRBD2 (6 bases each). Germline V gene data show CDR1 as SGHVS and CDR2 as FNYEAQ. Trimming stripped 1 base from V and 7 bases from J, with 23 bases between. The CDR3 spans 17 residues. CDR3 sequence reads: CASSLGGASDHLREQYF. In DNA form, the CDR3 reads TGTGCCAGCAGCTTAGGGGGGGCGAGTGACCATCTTCGGGAGCAGTACTTC.

In its sample, this clonotype was seen a few times. V and J are TRBV6-2 or TRBV6-3 and TRBJ1-1, with 11 bases aligning to TRBD1. CDR3 length: 17 amino acids. After removal of 6 bases from V and 7 bases from J, the junction contained 16 bases not matched to a gene. Germline CDR1 MNHEY, CDR2 SVGEGT. In DNA form, the CDR3 reads TGTGCCAGCAGCCGCGGACAGGGGGCCCTTAGGCCGGTTGAAGCTTTCTTT. It specifies CASSRGQGALRPVEAFF.